The present T cell receptor (beta chain) was sequenced within a study of identical twins (dated by TCRdb to 2016 to 2017). Broadly, across the study: To test whether fetal clonotypes persist, this study deep-sequenced TCR alpha and beta repertoires from monozygotic twins, from unrelated adults of various ages, and from cord blood. To rule out contamination, replicate twin experiments were performed at different times with different library preparation protocols.

For CDR1 and CDR2, the germline V gene lists SGHAT and FQNNGV. The junction shows trimming of 0 bases on V and 11 bases on J, plus 7 bases between the germline ends. From its cysteine to its phenylalanine, the CDR3 spans 11 amino acids. Of the read, only the CDR3 DNA is kept; its 33 bases are in frame from base 1. As to this clonotype: Its binding antigen is unknown. Base qualities are not recorded, but no much larger clone differs from it by a single base.

Overall study results and their limits: Out-of-frame TCR alpha sequences shared between twins showed an excess of low generation-probability sequences compared with coincidental sharing between unrelated individuals. Out-of-frame TCR alpha sharing in monozygotic twins was systematically underestimated by recombination models, whereas sharing between unrelated individuals was in agreement with the recombination models. Excess twin sharing in beta out-of-frame sequences was weaker because fewer shared sequences lowered the signal-to-noise ratio. Conclusions relied on cross-sectional statistical analysis, since the same donors could not be followed over many years. Fewer insertions were carried by abundant cord blood beta clonotypes, a similar but weaker trend appeared in young adult naive repertoires, and no such trend appeared in memory repertoires. Zero-insertion analyses could be partly confounded by invariant T cells such as MAIT and iNKT, although diverse VJ usage argued against such confounding for most clonotypes.

Every donor in the study was a healthy Caucasian. Three pairs of female monozygotic twins, all aged about 18 to 29 years, made up the twin cohort. Positive isolation kits from Invitrogen were used to isolate CD4+ and CD8+ T cell populations. Libraries were prepared through 5' RACE. Sequencing relied on an Illumina HiSeq 2000. A universal primer binding site was added through template switching, and the final cDNA carried a unique molecular identifier so that TCR cDNA molecules could be counted accurately. First-strand cDNA for TCR alpha and beta chains was synthesized from specific primers in the conserved constant-segment region. To control for contamination, each cDNA library was double barcoded with a SMART-Mk sample barcode plus Illumina barcodes. TruSeq adapter sequences and Illumina sample barcodes were added in two successive PCR steps. TCR alpha and beta cDNA libraries were sequenced on the Illumina HiSeq platform with custom primers. The paper's data handling went like this. MiGEC was used to process raw reads and extract unique molecular identifiers, and MiXCR was used to find CDR3 positions. Recombination models were inferred per individual with the repgenHMM and IGoR tools using an EM algorithm. The tcR package in R was used for shared clonotype analysis, with sharing normalized by the product of cloneset sizes. To study raw recombination without the effects of thymic and clonal selection, out-of-frame nonproductive sequences were analyzed. In-frame beta chains were kept once TCRdb had trimmed the public reads at Q25 with fastp and called clones with MiXCR. Each entry merges the rows of one CDR3 protein and shows their most common DNA and genes. These V and J calls are TCRdb output, not the study's own analysis. Counted in this sample were around 480,000 distinct CDR3 sequences; around 14% of them appeared once. The ten largest clones represent around 0.52% of the sample.

Another study also made use of these data, one on yellow fever vaccine responses in identical twins. As that second study puts it: The T cell response to vaccination in identical twins was reported by the authors to appear partly convergent and partly personalized. In identical twins, the study followed T cell clones that responded to the vaccine with precision.

The TCR sequence derives from a young woman in good health. Sequencing was performed on CD4+ T cells sorted from blood. The chain employs TRBV11-2 and TRBJ1-1; no D gene is confidently identified. The base sequence is TGTGCCAGCAGCTTAGATCCTACGGCTTTCTTT. This encodes CASSLDPTAFF.